Reported below is one TCR beta chain. Its target antigen remains unknown. Base qualities were left out, and no much larger clone turns up one base away. These data come from a study of technical replicates of blood from a handful of donors (dated by TCRdb to the late 2010s). Receptors were amplified or captured by the immunoSEQ multiplex PCR assay. Not all clones reach the TCRdb copy of this immuneACCESS table, which keeps in-frame sequences only. Checked studies attribute under half of the gap to unresolved V genes and leave the rest unexplained. The table for this sample lists 55,000 to 80,000 clones; 92% of them were counted only once. The ten largest clones add up to 0.42% of the sample. Relative to germline, V is 3 bases shorter and J is 0 bases shorter, with 17 bases between their ends. The CDR3 numbers 17 residues from cysteine through phenylalanine. The only DNA kept is the CDR3, 51 bases in frame from the first base. The germline V gene supplies CDR1 SNHLY and CDR2 FYNNEI.

The sequence derives from a human donor in good health. This sequence uses TRBV2 and TRBJ1-1; no D gene can be assigned with confidence. The sample taken for sequencing was T cells isolated from PBMCs. The CDR3 sequence is CASSEETTELMNTEAFF. In nucleotide form, the sequence is TGTGCCAGCAGTGAGGAGACGACCGAGCTAATGAACACTGAAGCTTTCTTT.